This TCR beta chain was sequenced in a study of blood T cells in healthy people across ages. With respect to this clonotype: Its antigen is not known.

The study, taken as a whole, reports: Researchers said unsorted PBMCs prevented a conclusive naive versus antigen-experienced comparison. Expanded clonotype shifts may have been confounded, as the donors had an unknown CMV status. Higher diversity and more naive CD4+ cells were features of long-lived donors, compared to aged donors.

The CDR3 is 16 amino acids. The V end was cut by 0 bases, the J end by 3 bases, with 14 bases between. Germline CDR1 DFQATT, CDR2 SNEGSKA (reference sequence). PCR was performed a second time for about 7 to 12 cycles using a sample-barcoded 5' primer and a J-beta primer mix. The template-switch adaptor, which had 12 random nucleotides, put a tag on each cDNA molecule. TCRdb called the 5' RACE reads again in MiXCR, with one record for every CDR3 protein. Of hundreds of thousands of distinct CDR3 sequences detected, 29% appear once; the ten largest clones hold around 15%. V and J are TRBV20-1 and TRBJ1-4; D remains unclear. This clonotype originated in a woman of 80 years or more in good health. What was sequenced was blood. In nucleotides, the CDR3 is TGCAGTGCTAGAGAATTATACGGTTCATCTAATGAAAAACTGTTTTTT. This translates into CSARELYGSSNEKLFF.